The 12 T cell receptor beta chains listed next were all sequenced from one sample in a study of human T cells and chemical hapten exposure. Via MiXCR, TCRdb re-called the RACE reads, giving one row per CDR3 protein. The sample yields some 45,000 distinct CDR3 sequences, just under 9% seen once. Time point denoted: patch test 2, 6 weeks after DPC sensitization. The sample's treatment: therapeutic diphenylcyclopropenone sensitization with weekly scalp DPC. The material sequenced was whole blood, taken in connection with sensitization to the hapten diphenylcyclopropenone (DPC). The source of these receptors is a woman aged 40 to 50 with alopecia areata. Some clones in this sample may be carry-over from other donors' samples.

This clonotype has a count of ten or more. This rearrangement joins TRBV9 to TRBJ2-5, with 7 bases matching TRBD1. This CDR3 is 14 amino acids long. Germline V lookup: CDR1 SGDLS, CDR2 YYNGEE. With 3 bases clipped from V and 1 base from J, the junction kept 3 bases outside the gene matches. The CDR3 DNA reads TGTGCCAGCAGCGATGGGACAGTCCAAGAGACCCAGTACTTC. Its protein is CASSDGTVQETQYF.

This clonotype has a handful of counts. The J gene is TRBJ1-4, the V gene TRBV14; D uncertain. The CDR3 runs to 16 residues. V was cut by 5 bases and J by 4 bases, with 17 bases left in between. CDR1 is SGHDN and CDR2 is FVKESK in the germline V gene. CDR3 residues: CASSGLGGSDNEKLFF. The CDR3 DNA follows: TGTGCCAGCAGCGGACTAGGTGGGAGTGATAATGAAAAACTGTTTTTT.

In its sample, this clonotype was seen many times. Here the CDR3 reads CSARRGRGSPYEQYF. CDR3 DNA sequence: TGCAGTGCCCGAAGGGGGCGGGGCAGTCCCTACGAGCAGTACTTC. The rearrangement joins TRBV20-1 to TRBJ2-7, with D tentatively TRBD1 (7 bases). Deletions cut 6 bases from V and 2 bases from J, with 20 bases between. The CDR3 is made up of 15 amino acids. Germline CDR1 and CDR2: DFQATT and SNEGSKA (reference sequence).

In its sample, this clonotype was seen many times. This sequence joins TRBV7-9 and TRBJ1-2; D call uncertain. Germline V gene lookup returns CDR1 SEHNR and CDR2 FQNEAQ (reference sequence). The CDR3 is 13 amino acids. Trimming shortened V by 6 bases and J by 2 bases, and 10 bases separated the two germline ends. CDR3 in amino acids: CASRTRQNYGYTF. The CDR3 DNA reads TGTGCCAGCAGGACACGGCAGAACTATGGCTACACCTTC. The full variable domain, its missing parts supplied by reference TRBV7-9 and TRBJ1-2, is DTGVSQNPRHKITKRGQNVTFRCDPISEHNRLYWYRQTLGQGPEFLTYFQNEAQLEKSRLLSDRFSAERPKGSFSTLEIQRTEQGDSAMYLCASRTRQNYGYTFGSGTRLTVV.

V gene TRBV28 combines with J gene TRBJ1-4; 11 bases line up with TRBD1. The CDR3 is made up of 16 amino acids. Germline V gene sequence: CDR1 MDHEN, CDR2 SYDVKM. With V trimmed by 5 bases and J by 8 bases, 10 bases remained unmatched. CDR3 DNA sequence: TGTGCCAGCAGTCCGTCTCGGACAGGGGGCGGGGAAAAACTGTTTTTT. Amino acid sequence: CASSPSRTGGGEKLFF.

The chain combines TRBV28 with TRBJ2-3, with TRBD2 matching 10 bases. This CDR3 is 14 amino acids long. Germline V gives CDR1 MDHEN, CDR2 SYDVKM. With V trimmed by 6 bases and J by 5 bases, 5 bases remained unmatched. Written as DNA, the CDR3 is TGTGCCAGCAGCCCTAGCGGGGGCGGAGATACGCAGTATTTT. Translating gives CASSPSGGGDTQYF.

The sample holds many counts of this clonotype. The rearrangement joins TRBV30 to TRBJ2-7; D is unresolved. The CDR3 extends over 10 amino acids. CDR1 GTSNPN and CDR2 SVGIG come from the germline V gene (reference sequence). Between the trimmed V and J ends, which lost 5 bases and 4 bases, there was a span of 6 bases. The CDR3 sequence: CAWGLYEQYF. The CDR3 DNA reads as TGTGCCTGGGGCCTTTACGAGCAGTACTTC.

Worth noting for this clonotype: A single base separates this from a much larger clone, so it may be a read error. The CDR3 spells CASSTPEGSEAFF. The CDR3 nucleotides read TGTGCCAGCAGTACTCCAGAGGGATCTGAAGCTTTCTTT. The chain uses TRBV6-2 or TRBV6-3 and TRBJ1-1; D gene uncertain. Trimming shortened V by 5 bases and J by 6 bases, and 13 bases separated the two germline ends. CDR3 length: 13 amino acids. Germline values: CDR1 MNHEY, CDR2 SVGEGT.

The chain links TRBV7-9 to TRBJ2-5; D remains ambiguous. V was trimmed by 5 bases and J by 1 base, leaving 11 bases between them. The germline V gene has CDR1 SEHNR and CDR2 FQNEAQ (reference sequence). The CDR3 has 14 residues. The CDR3 DNA follows: TGTGCCAGCAGCATTACAGAGCTCCAAGAGACCCAGTACTTC. Protein product: CASSITELQETQYF.

This clonotype was counted between two and nine times. The chain employs TRBV12-5 and TRBJ1-3, with D possibly TRBD1 on 5 matching bases. The germline V gene encodes CDR1 LGHNT and CDR2 FRNRAP. The CDR3 is 14 amino acids. V lost 2 bases and J 2 bases, leaving 7 bases between the germline ends. The CDR3 coding sequence is TGTGCTAGTGGTTTGTCAGGGACTGGAAACACCATATATTTT. It specifies CASGLSGTGNTIYF.

This clonotype was counted many times. The chain is built from TRBV20-1 and TRBJ2-7; 7 bases map to TRBD2. The trim removed 7 bases at V and 4 bases at J, leaving 7 bases unmatched. CDR1 and CDR2 from the germline V gene are DFQATT and SNEGSKA (reference sequence). CDR3 length equals 12 residues. The CDR3 sequence is CSGKQGGYEQYF. In DNA form, the CDR3 reads TGCAGTGGGAAGCAGGGAGGGTACGAGCAGTACTTC.

The table lists this clonotype with many counts. The chain is built from TRBV7-6 and TRBJ2-1; 8 bases map to TRBD2. Germline values: CDR1 SGHVS, CDR2 FNYEAQ. This CDR3 is built from 15 residues. V shed 8 bases, J shed 2 bases, and the junction held 8 bases outside the gene matches. The DNA for the CDR3 is TGTGCCAGCGGCGCGGGGGGCGCGACCTACAATGAGCAGTTCTTC. Its translation is CASGAGGATYNEQFF.